These 12 T cell receptor beta chains were sequenced from one sample in a study of shared clonotypes between healthy human individuals. CD45RO-negative CD8 cells positively selected for CCR7 made up the naive population, which excluded terminally differentiated effector memory CD45RA+ cells. The method was immunoSEQ multiplex PCR; TCRdb's version includes in-frame clones alone and lacks a portion of them. The top ten hold roughly 1% of the sample, which has just over 2,000,000 clones, about 95% seen once. The sample taken for sequencing was naive CD8+ T cells sorted from blood. All receptors come from a young man in good health.

The V and J genes are TRBV27 and TRBJ2-1; 10 bases agree with TRBD2. The V segment lost 2 bases and the J segment 9 bases; nucleotides outside the gene matches: 7. The CDR3 sequence is 15 residues long. CDR1 is MNHEY and CDR2 is SMNVEV in the germline V gene (reference sequence). The CDR3 loop reads CASSLTLAGVGEQFF. CDR3 nucleotide sequence: TGTGCCAGCAGTTTAACTCTAGCGGGAGTGGGTGAGCAGTTCTTC.

The rearrangement links TRBV10-2 to TRBJ1-3; 7 bases are shared with TRBD1. CDR3 size: 15 residues. Unmatched junction bases numbered 9, after V lost 6 bases and J lost 4 bases. Germline CDR1 is WSHSY and CDR2 is SAAADI. CDR3 loop: CASSGGQAWGNTIYF. In DNA form, the CDR3 reads TGCGCCAGCAGCGGCGGACAGGCTTGGGGAAACACCATATATTTT.

The chain combines TRBV21-1 with TRBJ2-5; the table's D call, TRBD2, has no DNA check behind it. TRBV21-1 corresponds to a pseudogene. The CDR3 is 16 amino acids. This CDR3 reads CASSKTSDCYQETQYF. CDR3 sequence (DNA): TGTGCCAGCAGCAAAACCTCGGACTGTTACCAAGAGACCCAGTACTTC.

As regards this clone: Just one base apart from a much larger clone, this may be a read error. Other DNA sequences in the same sample also yield this CDR3. The genes are TRBV5-4 and TRBJ2-7, with 9 bases that match TRBD1. Germline V gives CDR1 SGHNT, CDR2 YYREEE (reference sequence). J lost 3 bases, V lost 3 bases, and 1 base had no gene match. This CDR3 spans 13 amino acids. CDR3 region: CASSWDRDYEQYF. The CDR3, as DNA: TGTGCCAGCAGCTGGGACAGGGACTACGAGCAGTACTTC.

V and J are TRBV4-1 and TRBJ2-7; maybe TRBD1 (6 bases). V lost 5 bases to trimming and J lost 0 bases, with 11 bases between them. The germline gives CDR1 MGHRA, CDR2 YSYEKL. The CDR3 spans 14 residues. CDR3 DNA sequence: TGCGCCAGCAGCATCCGGGACAACTCCTACGAGCAGTACTTC. The encoded protein is CASSIRDNSYEQYF.

The V call is TRBV9, the J call TRBJ2-3, with D perhaps matching TRBD1 (6 bases). From germline, CDR1 is SGDLS and CDR2 YYNGEE. There are 17 residues in the CDR3. Trimming cost V 0 bases and J 1 base, with 15 bases left between them. The CDR3 spells CASSVDTGFLRTDTQYF. In nucleotides, the CDR3 is TGTGCCAGCAGCGTAGATACAGGGTTCTTACGCACAGATACGCAGTATTTT.

This chain's CDR3 is CASSLGPGTPYEQYF. DNA of the CDR3: TGTGCCAGCAGCTTAGGCCCCGGGACCCCCTACGAGCAGTACTTC. This sequence joins TRBV13 and TRBJ2-7; D tentatively fits TRBD1 or TRBD2 (5 bases each). CDR1 is PRHDT and CDR2 is FYEKMQ in the germline V gene (reference sequence). V lost 0 bases to trimming and J lost 2 bases, with 11 bases between them. This CDR3 comprises 15 residues.

The chain recombines TRBV30 with TRBJ2-3; 7 nucleotides agree with TRBD1. The CDR3 runs 17 residues. V shed 2 bases, J shed 1 base, and the junction held 12 bases outside the gene matches. The germline V gene encodes CDR1 GTSNPN and CDR2 SVGIG (reference sequence). CDR3 nucleotides: TGTGCCTGGAGTCCTGACACGGGACAGCCCGGCACAGATACGCAGTATTTT. Translated: CAWSPDTGQPGTDTQYF.

V and J are TRBV28 and TRBJ2-7; 8 positions match TRBD2. The CDR3 sequence is 14 residues long. Germline CDR1 and CDR2: MDHEN and SYDVKM. Trimming removed 3 bases from V and 2 bases from J; junction bases left unmatched: 3. DNA for the CDR3: TGTGCCAGCAGTTTTGCTAGCGGGCCCTACGAGCAGTACTTC. Translated: CASSFASGPYEQYF.

V is TRBV9 and J is TRBJ2-3, with 8 bases that match TRBD2. The CDR3 is 17 amino acids. Unmatched junction bases numbered 10, after V lost 1 base and J lost 3 bases. CDR1 and CDR2 from the germline V gene are SGDLS and YYNGEE. CDR3 coding DNA: TGTGCCAGCAGCGTAACCAATCTAGCGGGCCTAACAGATACGCAGTATTTT. This sequence encodes CASSVTNLAGLTDTQYF.

V usage is TRBV5-1 and J usage is TRBJ1-2, with D perhaps matching TRBD1 (5 bases). The germline gives CDR1 SGHRS, CDR2 YFSETQ. This CDR3 has 17 residues. V lost 5 bases and J 3 bases, leaving 23 bases between the germline ends. DNA of the CDR3: TGCGCCAGCAGTCCGGAGACTTCTTTAGGGGCCTACTATGGCTACACCTTC. The encoded protein is CASSPETSLGAYYGYTF.

V usage is TRBV5-8 and J usage is TRBJ2-7, with a weak D call TRBD1 (6 bases). V lost 4 bases and J 2 bases, leaving 13 bases between the germline ends. The CDR3 consists of 14 residues. Germline V CDR1 and CDR2: SGHTS, YDEGEE. The CDR3 DNA reads as TGTGCCAGCAGCCCCAGTGGGGGCCCCTACGAGCAGTACTTC. Amino acids: CASSPSGGPYEQYF.